This T cell receptor (beta chain) was captured by sequencing in a study of T cells after yellow fever vaccination. TCRdb reprocessed the 5' RACE reads with MiXCR, giving one entry per CDR3 protein. The sample lists hundreds of thousands of distinct CDR3 sequences; roughly 13% were seen once. The specimen comprised PBMCs, sampled on the day of the yellow fever booster vaccination. This TCR came from a man younger than 45 who received the YFV17D yellow fever vaccine.

The CDR3, as DNA: TGTGCCAGCAGCTTAGGGCACAATAGCAATCAGCCCCAGCATTTT. Amino acid sequence: CASSLGHNSNQPQHF. The J gene is TRBJ1-5, the V gene TRBV7-8; D is unclear. Deletions cut 1 base from V and 0 bases from J, with 7 bases between. CDR1 is SGHVS, CDR2 FQNEAQ, per germline. The CDR3 runs to 15 residues.